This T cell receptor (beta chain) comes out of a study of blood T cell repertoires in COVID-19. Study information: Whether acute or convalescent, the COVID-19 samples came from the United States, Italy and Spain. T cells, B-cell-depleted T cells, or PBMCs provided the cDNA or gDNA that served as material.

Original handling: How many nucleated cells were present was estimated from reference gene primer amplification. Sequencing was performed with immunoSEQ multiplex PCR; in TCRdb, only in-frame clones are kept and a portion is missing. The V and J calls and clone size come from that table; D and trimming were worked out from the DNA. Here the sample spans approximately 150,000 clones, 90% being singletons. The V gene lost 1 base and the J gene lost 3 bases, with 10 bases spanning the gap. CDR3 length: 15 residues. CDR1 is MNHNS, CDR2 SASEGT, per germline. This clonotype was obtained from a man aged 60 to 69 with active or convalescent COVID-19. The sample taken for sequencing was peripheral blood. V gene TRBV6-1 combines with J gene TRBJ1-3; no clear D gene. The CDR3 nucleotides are TGTGCCAGCAGTGAAGAGTCCGGGTTTGGAAACACCATATATTTT. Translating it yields CASSEESGFGNTIYF.